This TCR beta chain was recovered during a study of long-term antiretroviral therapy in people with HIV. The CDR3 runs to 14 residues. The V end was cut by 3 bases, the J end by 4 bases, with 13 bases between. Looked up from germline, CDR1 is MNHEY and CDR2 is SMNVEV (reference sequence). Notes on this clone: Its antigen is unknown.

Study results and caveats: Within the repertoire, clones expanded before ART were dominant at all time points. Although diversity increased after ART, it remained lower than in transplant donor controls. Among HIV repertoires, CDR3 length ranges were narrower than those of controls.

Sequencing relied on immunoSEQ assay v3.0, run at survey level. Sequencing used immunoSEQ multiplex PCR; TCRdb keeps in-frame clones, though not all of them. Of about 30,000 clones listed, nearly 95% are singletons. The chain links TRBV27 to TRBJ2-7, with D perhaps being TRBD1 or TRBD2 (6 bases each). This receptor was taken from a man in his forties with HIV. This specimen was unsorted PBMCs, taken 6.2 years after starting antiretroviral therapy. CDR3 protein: CASSLARGPYEQYF. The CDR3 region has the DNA TGTGCCAGCAGTTTGGCCCGGGGGCCTTACGAGCAGTACTTC.